These T cell receptor beta chains were read from a single sample in a study of neoadjuvant nivolumab and ipilimumab in lung cancer. The table came from immunoSEQ multiplex PCR; TCRdb's copy has only in-frame clones and leaves some out. The table includes 30,000 or so clones, 90% detected once. Sample: peripheral blood, taken after neoadjuvant nivolumab, alone or with ipilimumab, at or shortly before surgery. The receptors shown here come from an adult with non-small cell lung cancer. Both conserved end residues are part of each CDR3. Each record gives: J gene, clone size, D gene, V gene, CDR3 DNA, CDR3 protein. D genes are given only for firm matches. Clone size is shown for a subset of rows, as once, few, many or a class of expanded clone.

j_call: TRBJ1-1; clone_size: -; d_call: TRBD1; v_call: TRBV5-1; cdr3_nt: TGCGCCAGCAGCTTGGTCCTGGACAGGCGTACTGAAGCTTTCTTT; cdr3_aa: CASSLVLDRRTEAFF
j_call: TRBJ1-1; clone_size: -; d_call: -; v_call: TRBV5-5; cdr3_nt: TGTGCCAGCAGCTTTGGGGGGCGCGGCACTGAAGCTTTCTTT; cdr3_aa: CASSFGGRGTEAFF
j_call: TRBJ2-7; clone_size: few; d_call: -; v_call: TRBV13; cdr3_nt: TGTGCCAGCAGCTCAATCTACAGGGTAAACGAGCAGTACTTC; cdr3_aa: CASSSIYRVNEQYF
j_call: TRBJ1-2; clone_size: -; d_call: -; v_call: TRBV27; cdr3_nt: TGTGCCAGCGGCCCTGACGCCTCAAATGGCTACACCTTC; cdr3_aa: CASGPDASNGYTF
j_call: TRBJ1-6; clone_size: few; d_call: -; v_call: TRBV6-5; cdr3_nt: TGTGCCAGCAGTCAAAGGGAGCGAAATTCACCCCTCCACTTT; cdr3_aa: CASSQRERNSPLHF
j_call: TRBJ2-7; clone_size: -; d_call: -; v_call: TRBV7-9; cdr3_nt: TGTGCCAGCAATGGGGGCAGCTACGAGCAGTACTTC; cdr3_aa: CASNGGSYEQYF
j_call: TRBJ2-2; clone_size: -; d_call: TRBD2; v_call: TRBV6-1; cdr3_nt: TGTGCCAGCAGTCCTCGTGGGGGGGAGGGCGGGGAGCTGTTTTTT; cdr3_aa: CASSPRGGEGGELFF
j_call: TRBJ2-4; clone_size: -; d_call: -; v_call: TRBV5-4; cdr3_nt: TGTGCCAGCAGCTCAGGGGCCAAAAACATTCAGTACTTC; cdr3_aa: CASSSGAKNIQYF
j_call: TRBJ2-7; clone_size: -; d_call: -; v_call: TRBV5-5; cdr3_nt: TGTGCCAGCAGCTTGTACGGGGAGAGCTCCTACGAGCAGTACTTC; cdr3_aa: CASSLYGESSYEQYF
j_call: TRBJ2-1; clone_size: -; d_call: -; v_call: TRBV5-4; cdr3_nt: TGTGCCAGCAGCTTAACAGGGCGGCAGTTCTTC; cdr3_aa: CASSLTGRQFF
j_call: TRBJ1-1; clone_size: -; d_call: -; v_call: TRBV29-1; cdr3_nt: TGCAGCGTTCCGTCGACGGTGGGGGACACTGAAGCTTTCTTT; cdr3_aa: CSVPSTVGDTEAFF
j_call: TRBJ1-5; clone_size: -; d_call: -; v_call: TRBV7-8; cdr3_nt: TGTGCCAGCAGCCCCGCGGAGGGAGGGGGGTTGTGGGCCAGGCAGCCCCAGCATTTT; cdr3_aa: CASSPAEGGGLWARQPQHF
j_call: TRBJ2-5; clone_size: -; d_call: TRBD1; v_call: TRBV25-1; cdr3_nt: TGTGCCAGCAGTGAAACAGGGGGGCCCCAAGAGACCCAGTACTTC; cdr3_aa: CASSETGGPQETQYF
j_call: TRBJ2-5; clone_size: -; d_call: TRBD2; v_call: TRBV5-4; cdr3_nt: TGTGCCAGCAGGATCTCTAGCGGGGGGAAAGAGACCCAGTACTTC; cdr3_aa: CASRISSGGKETQYF
j_call: TRBJ2-1; clone_size: -; d_call: -; v_call: TRBV7-2; cdr3_nt: TGTGCCAGCAGCCTGACTACATTCAATGAGCAGTTCTTC; cdr3_aa: CASSLTTFNEQFF
j_call: TRBJ2-7; clone_size: -; d_call: -; v_call: TRBV10-1; cdr3_nt: TGCGCCAGCAGTGAGTCGGGGGGATTCTACGAGCAGTACTTC; cdr3_aa: CASSESGGFYEQYF
j_call: TRBJ2-5; clone_size: -; d_call: -; v_call: TRBV2; cdr3_nt: TGTGCCAGCACCCAAGGGCAAGAGACCCAGTACTTC; cdr3_aa: CASTQGQETQYF
j_call: TRBJ1-1; clone_size: -; d_call: -; v_call: TRBV4-1; cdr3_nt: TGCGCCAGCAGGGGGGAAGGCATGGGGTTGAACACTGAAGCTTTCTTT; cdr3_aa: CASRGEGMGLNTEAFF
j_call: TRBJ2-1; clone_size: -; d_call: -; v_call: TRBV7-2; cdr3_nt: TGTGCCAGCAGCTTAGCCAGCGCCTACAATGAGCAGTTCTTC; cdr3_aa: CASSLASAYNEQFF
j_call: TRBJ1-1; clone_size: -; d_call: TRBD1; v_call: TRBV7-8; cdr3_nt: TGTGCCAGCAGCTCCTGGGAGGGGGCCACTGAAGCTTTCTTT; cdr3_aa: CASSSWEGATEAFF
j_call: TRBJ2-1; clone_size: -; d_call: -; v_call: TRBV11-2; cdr3_nt: TGTGCCAGCAGCTTTGCCCGGGACTGGGAGTTCTTC; cdr3_aa: CASSFARDWEFF
j_call: TRBJ2-7; clone_size: few; d_call: -; v_call: TRBV7-2; cdr3_nt: TGTGCCAGCAGCTCATCATCCGGGACTCAGACTGCCTACGAGCAGTACTTC; cdr3_aa: CASSSSSGTQTAYEQYF
j_call: TRBJ1-2; clone_size: -; d_call: TRBD1; v_call: TRBV7-9; cdr3_nt: TGTGCCAGCAGCTTAGGACAGGGAGTCTATGGCTACACCTTC; cdr3_aa: CASSLGQGVYGYTF
j_call: TRBJ2-1; clone_size: -; d_call: TRBD2; v_call: TRBV11-2; cdr3_nt: TGTGCCAGCAGCCGGGAGGGGGGGCTCGGTGAGCAGTTCTTC; cdr3_aa: CASSREGGLGEQFF
j_call: TRBJ2-4; clone_size: once; d_call: -; v_call: TRBV7-9; cdr3_nt: TGTGCCAGCAGCTTAGGAGTTGGGGAAAACATTCAGTACTTC; cdr3_aa: CASSLGVGENIQYF
j_call: TRBJ1-2; clone_size: -; d_call: TRBD1; v_call: TRBV7-9; cdr3_nt: TGTGCCAGCAGCTTAGAGGGGGCCCGCTACACCTTC; cdr3_aa: CASSLEGARYTF
j_call: TRBJ1-5; clone_size: -; d_call: -; v_call: TRBV18; cdr3_nt: TGTGCCAGCTCACCAACTGACAGGTCGTCGAATCAGCCCCAGCATTTT; cdr3_aa: CASSPTDRSSNQPQHF
j_call: TRBJ1-5; clone_size: -; d_call: -; v_call: TRBV5-6; cdr3_nt: TGTGCCAGCAGCTCCGACAGGTTCCACCAGCCCCAGCATTTT; cdr3_aa: CASSSDRFHQPQHF
j_call: TRBJ2-2; clone_size: once; d_call: -; v_call: TRBV19; cdr3_nt: TGTGCCAGTAGTATGCGGGCCTACGGGGAGCTGTTTTTT; cdr3_aa: CASSMRAYGELFF
j_call: TRBJ2-3; clone_size: -; d_call: -; v_call: TRBV7-9; cdr3_nt: TGTGCCAGCAGCTTAATGGGCACAGATACGCAGTATTTT; cdr3_aa: CASSLMGTDTQYF
j_call: TRBJ2-2; clone_size: -; d_call: -; v_call: TRBV14; cdr3_nt: TGTGCCAGCAGACGGGGGTCCCACACCGGGGAGCTGTTTTTT; cdr3_aa: CASRRGSHTGELFF
j_call: TRBJ2-3; clone_size: -; d_call: TRBD1; v_call: TRBV5-1; cdr3_nt: TGCGCCAGCAGGATTACGACAGGGGGAGATACGCAGTATTTT; cdr3_aa: CASRITTGGDTQYF
j_call: TRBJ1-2; clone_size: -; d_call: TRBD1; v_call: TRBV4-2; cdr3_nt: TGTGCCAGCAGCCAAGAATCAGGGGACAGCGTCTATGGCTACACCTTC; cdr3_aa: CASSQESGDSVYGYTF
j_call: TRBJ2-5; clone_size: -; d_call: -; v_call: TRBV29-1; cdr3_nt: TGCAGCGTTGAAGGACCGGACCAAGAGACCCAGTACTTC; cdr3_aa: CSVEGPDQETQYF
j_call: TRBJ2-1; clone_size: few; d_call: TRBD1; v_call: TRBV27; cdr3_nt: TGTGCCAGCAGCCCACTGGGACAGTACAATGAGCAGTTCTTC; cdr3_aa: CASSPLGQYNEQFF
j_call: TRBJ2-3; clone_size: -; d_call: -; v_call: TRBV15; cdr3_nt: TGTGCCACCAGCAGCGCAGGTCTTATAGAGGGGGATACGCAGTATTTT; cdr3_aa: CATSSAGLIEGDTQYF
j_call: TRBJ1-1; clone_size: -; d_call: TRBD1; v_call: TRBV7-2; cdr3_nt: TGTGCCAGCAGCTTAGTAGGGGGCAAAGCTTTCTTT; cdr3_aa: CASSLVGGKAFF
j_call: TRBJ1-6; clone_size: -; d_call: -; v_call: TRBV6-1; cdr3_nt: TGTGCCAGCGGGACGGGGGTTTTGAATTCACCCCTCCACTTT; cdr3_aa: CASGTGVLNSPLHF
j_call: TRBJ1-1; clone_size: -; d_call: -; v_call: TRBV7-2; cdr3_nt: TGTGCCAGCAGCTTAGCGACAGGTCCAGCTTTCTTT; cdr3_aa: CASSLATGPAFF
j_call: TRBJ2-1; clone_size: -; d_call: TRBD1; v_call: TRBV10-1; cdr3_nt: TGCGCCAGCAGGATGGGACAGGGACATGAGCAGTTCTTC; cdr3_aa: CASRMGQGHEQFF